Reported below is one T cell receptor beta chain. This entry is derived from a study of blood T cell repertoires in COVID-19. Across the study: Acute-phase and convalescent COVID-19 samples originated in the United States, Italy and Spain. PBMCs, B-cell-depleted T cells, or T cells were the source of the cDNA or gDNA that made up the material.

As handled by the study authors: How many nucleated cells were present was estimated from reference gene primer amplification. Assay: immunoSEQ multiplex PCR; the TCRdb copy retains only in-frame clones and omits some. The V and J calls and the clone size are those of that table, but D and trimming were determined from the DNA. The repertoire holds about 130,000 clones, with approximately 80% as singletons. CDR1 is MNHEY and CDR2 is SMNVEV in the germline V gene (reference sequence). The V segment lost 6 bases and the J segment 6 bases; nucleotides outside the gene matches: 6. CDR3 length: 13 amino acids.

Material: peripheral blood. The source is a woman aged 45-65 years with acute or convalescent COVID-19. The chain links TRBV27 to TRBJ1-2, with 8 bases fitting TRBD1. The CDR3 is CASRATGVDGYTF. The CDR3 DNA reads as TGTGCCAGCAGAGCGACAGGGGTGGATGGCTACACCTTC.